These 26 T cell receptor beta chains share one sample of origin, sequenced in a study of identical twins. TCRdb itself ran the 5' RACE reads through MiXCR, one entry per CDR3 protein. The repertoire consists of just under 550,000 distinct CDR3 sequences, with nearly 15% occurring once and the leading ten covering less than 0.5%. The same sample was also studied in work on yellow fever vaccine responses in identical twins.

Material for sequencing was CD4+ T cells sorted from blood. These receptors originate from a young woman in good health.

This clonotype has more than one count but fewer than ten. The chain employs TRBV7-6 and TRBJ2-7; D may be TRBD1 (6 bases). With 1 base removed from V and 3 bases from J, the gap between germline ends came to 10 bases. The CDR3 sequence is 14 residues long. Germline V gene data show CDR1 as SGHVS and CDR2 as FNYEAQ. CDR3 sequence reads: CASSLGTEVYEQYF. As DNA, the CDR3 is TGTGCCAGCAGCTTAGGGACAGAAGTCTACGAGCAGTACTTC. Drawing the rest from reference TRBV7-6 and TRBJ2-7, the complete variable domain is GAGVSQSPRYKVTKRGQDVALRCDPISGHVSLYWYRQALGQGPEFLTYFNYEAQQDKSGLPNDRFSAERPEGSISTLTIQRTEQRDSAMYRCASSLGTEVYEQYFGPGTRLTVT.

CDR3 residues: CSARRGVGYEQYV. In nucleotides, the CDR3 is TGCAGTGCTAGACGTGGAGTAGGGTACGAGCAGTACGTC. The V call is TRBV20-1, the J call TRBJ2-7; D remains ambiguous. V gave up 2 bases and J gave up 4 bases, with 12 bases separating them. The CDR3 consists of 13 residues. Germline CDR1 DFQATT, CDR2 SNEGSKA (reference sequence).

This clonotype was picked up a small number of times. The chain uses TRBV20-1 and TRBJ1-1; perhaps TRBD1 as D (5 bases). Germline CDR1 reads DFQATT; CDR2 reads SNEGSKA (reference sequence). The CDR3 length is 14 residues. V was clipped by 3 bases and J by 0 bases, with 11 bases between them. The CDR3 region is CSARGTGMNTEAFF. CDR3 DNA sequence: TGCAGTGCTAGGGGGACGGGTATGAACACTGAAGCTTTCTTT.

The chain combines TRBV12-3 or TRBV12-4 with TRBJ2-7, with TRBD1 identical over 8 bases. The CDR3 consists of 13 residues. Losses at the gene ends were 6 bases for V and 7 bases for J; bases not matched to a gene: 8. CDR3 DNA: TGTGCCAGCAGGGGTCAGGGGGCGGGGGAGCAGTACGTC. Amino acid sequence: CASRGQGAGEQYV.

This clonotype was counted between two and nine times. The gene calls are TRBV6-1 and TRBJ1-6; 10 nucleotides line up with TRBD1. CDR1 and CDR2 (germline): MNHNS, SASEGT. V gave up 6 bases and J gave up 2 bases; unmatched junction bases: 4. The CDR3 totals 16 residues. The CDR3: CASRLDRGTYNSPLHF. CDR3 sequence (DNA): TGTGCCAGCAGATTGGACAGGGGGACCTATAATTCACCCCTCCACTTT.

This chain joins TRBV5-5 and TRBJ2-7, with a weak D call TRBD1 (6 bases). There are 14 residues in the CDR3. From germline, CDR1 is SGHKS and CDR2 YYEKEE (reference sequence). The ends were cut back, 0 bases at V and 3 bases at J, with 10 bases in the middle. The CDR3, as DNA: TGTGCCAGCAGCTTGGTCCAGGGGTACTACGAGCAGTACTTC. Residues: CASSLVQGYYEQYF.

The J gene is TRBJ1-1, the V gene TRBV28; tentative D call: TRBD1 (6 bases). The CDR3 totals 12 residues. The ends were cut back, 6 bases at V and 8 bases at J, with 13 bases in the middle. Germline CDR1 and CDR2: MDHEN and SYDVKM. DNA of the CDR3: TGTGCCAGCAGCCAGTCGCAGGGGGAAGCTTTCTTT. Its protein is CASSQSQGEAFF.

This clonotype was picked up a small number of times. The CDR3 region is CASSLVGGQVYEQYF. As DNA, the CDR3 is TGTGCCAGCAGCCTTGTTGGGGGTCAGGTCTACGAGCAGTACTTC. The chain carries TRBV12-3 or TRBV12-4 and TRBJ2-7, with D tentatively TRBD1 or TRBD2 (5 bases each). The CDR3 loop spans 15 amino acids. V gave up 6 bases and J gave up 3 bases, with 18 bases separating them.

CDR3 residues: CARGLLNTGELFF. In DNA, the CDR3 is TGTGCCAGGGGACTCCTGAACACCGGGGAGCTGTTTTTT. This sequence joins TRBV2 and TRBJ2-2; D possibly corresponds to TRBD2 (6 bases). V gave up 9 bases and J gave up 1 base, with 9 bases separating them. The germline CDR1 and CDR2 sequences are SNHLY and FYNNEI. CDR3 length: 13 residues.

The rearrangement links TRBV3-1 to TRBJ2-3, with 9 bases fitting TRBD2. This CDR3 is built from 15 residues. V shed 3 bases and J 6 bases; nucleotides not matched to a gene: 7. CDR1 and CDR2 (germline): LGHDT, YNNKEL (reference sequence). The CDR3 nucleotides are TGTGCCAGCAGCCACGAGACTAGCGGTTTGGATACGCAGTATTTT. This gives the protein CASSHETSGLDTQYF.

Only a few counts were recorded for this clonotype. The chain combines TRBV29-1 with TRBJ2-7; D not resolved. V was trimmed by 0 bases and J by 5 bases, leaving 8 bases between them. Germline V CDR1 and CDR2: SQVTM, ANQGSEA. The CDR3 length is 12 residues. DNA for the CDR3: TGCAGCGTTGAAGATCGGTGGGACGAGCAGTACTTC. It encodes CSVEDRWDEQYF.

This clonotype came up a few times. V and J are TRBV6-1 and TRBJ2-7; D is ambiguous. In germline, CDR1 is MNHNS, CDR2 SASEGT. V shed 8 bases and J shed 3 bases, with 14 bases lying between them. This CDR3 has 13 amino acids. The CDR3 loop reads CASQKDHFYEQYF. As DNA, the CDR3 is TGTGCCAGCCAGAAGGACCACTTCTACGAGCAGTACTTC.

This clonotype was observed a few times. The genes are TRBV5-1 and TRBJ1-2, with D uncertain. V was cut by 3 bases and J by 7 bases, with 10 bases left in between. The CDR3 sequence is 12 residues long. CDR1 is SGHRS and CDR2 is YFSETQ in the germline V gene. The CDR3 DNA reads TGCGCCAGCAGCTCGGCTGGTCGTGGCTACACCTTC. Its translation: CASSSAGRGYTF. Together with reference TRBV5-1 and TRBJ1-2, the CDR3 gives the full variable domain: KAGVTQTPRYLIKTRGQQVTLSCSPISGHRSVSWYQQTPGQGLQFLFEYFSETQRNKGNFPGRFSGRQFSNSRSEMNVSTLELGDSALYLCASSSAGRGYTFGSGTRLTVV.

The rearrangement joins TRBV21-1 to TRBJ2-3; TRBD1, the D gene given by the table, was not confirmed from the DNA. TRBV21-1 is flagged as a pseudogene. The length of the CDR3 is 16 residues. CDR3 bases: TGTGCCAGCAGCAAAGCCATACAGGGGGCGACAGATACGCAGTATTTT. Its translation: CASSKAIQGATDTQYF.

The rearrangement joins TRBV3-1 to TRBJ1-6; TRBD1 might be the D (6 bases). The CDR3 consists of 15 residues. The V gene's germline CDR1 is LGHDT and CDR2 YNNKEL (reference sequence). The V gene lost 0 bases and the J gene lost 9 bases, with 12 bases spanning the gap. CDR3 DNA sequence: TGTGCCAGCAGCCAAGAAGGGGGGATAGGTTCACCCCTCCACTTT. It codes for CASSQEGGIGSPLHF.

The chain has TRBV5-6 and TRBJ2-1, with TRBD2 matching over 14 bases. The CDR3 spans 13 residues. Germline CDR1 SGHDT, CDR2 YYEEEE. J gave up 8 bases and V 5 bases, and 0 bases lay outside the gene matches. The CDR3 loop reads CASRGLAGDEQFF. DNA of the CDR3: TGTGCCAGCAGGGGACTAGCGGGAGATGAGCAGTTCTTC.

The V gene is TRBV18, the J gene TRBJ2-1; 8 nucleotides line up with TRBD2. The V segment lost 1 base and the J segment 0 bases; nucleotides outside the gene matches: 17. CDR1 is KGHSH and CDR2 is LQKENI in the germline V gene. This CDR3 has 21 residues. CDR3 region: CASSPQYAAGVSFSSYNEQFF. CDR3 coding DNA: TGTGCCAGCTCACCACAGTACGCAGCGGGGGTTTCATTTAGCTCCTACAATGAGCAGTTCTTC.

This clonotype showed up many times. The genes are TRBV20-1 and TRBJ2-3; weak D call: TRBD1 (5 bases). CDR3 size: 14 residues. Germline CDR1 is DFQATT and CDR2 is SNEGSKA (reference sequence). V lost 6 bases to trimming and J lost 1 base, with 14 bases between them. For the CDR3, the DNA is TGCAGTGCCCAAGGGGCAGTTGGCACAGATACGCAGTATTTT. The encoded protein is CSAQGAVGTDTQYF.

At least ten counts were recorded for this clonotype. The chain carries TRBV12-3 or TRBV12-4 and TRBJ2-1; 9 nucleotides line up with TRBD1. V lost 6 bases and J lost 4; bases outside the gene matches: 7. This CDR3 has 15 amino acids. The CDR3 bases are TGTGCCAGCAGCCTCGGGACAGGGCCGTACAATGAGCAGTTCTTC. Its protein is CASSLGTGPYNEQFF.

This clonotype turned up a few times. The chain has TRBV28 and TRBJ2-1; 7 bases are a match to TRBD2. The CDR3 sequence is 11 residues long. Trimming took 6 bases from V and 7 from J; bases not matched to a gene: 0. CDR1 and CDR2 from the germline V gene are MDHEN and SYDVKM. CDR3 in DNA: TGTGCCAGCAGGGGAGGGAATGAGCAGTTCTTC. Protein: CASRGGNEQFF.

This clonotype was detected a few times. This chain joins TRBV4-2 and TRBJ2-3; D gene ambiguous. Germline CDR1 and CDR2: LGHNA and YNFKEQ. CDR3 length: 18 amino acids. With 0 bases removed from V and 2 bases from J, the gap between germline ends came to 18 bases. Here the CDR3 DNA reads TGTGCCAGCAGCCAAGATTCAACGTGGGCCCAATCCACAGATACGCAGTATTTT. Amino acids: CASSQDSTWAQSTDTQYF.

This clonotype occurred a few times. V and J are TRBV15 and TRBJ2-3; 9 positions match TRBD1. This CDR3 is 15 amino acids long. Looked up from germline, CDR1 is LNHNV and CDR2 is YYDKDF (reference sequence). V was clipped by 10 bases and J by 2 bases; unmatched bases: 10. The CDR3 DNA reads TGTGCCATCAGTTCGGGGACAGGGACCACAGATACGCAGTATTTT. It is translated as CAISSGTGTTDTQYF.

In this sample, this clonotype turned up once. V and J are TRBV18 and TRBJ1-1; D gene uncertain. The CDR3 covers 15 residues. V lost 1 base, J lost 0 bases, and 9 bases lay in between. Germline assignment: CDR1 KGHSH and CDR2 LQKENI. This chain's CDR3 is CASSPQQQMNTEAFF. CDR3 coding DNA: TGTGCCAGCTCACCACAACAGCAAATGAACACTGAAGCTTTCTTT.

There are many counts of this clonotype. This chain links TRBV27 with TRBJ2-1; TRBD2 agrees at 7 bases. The V segment lost 4 bases and the J segment 0 bases; nucleotides outside the gene matches: 6. The CDR3 consists of 16 residues. The germline V gene encodes CDR1 MNHEY and CDR2 SMNVEV (reference sequence). CDR3 coding DNA: TGTGCCAGCAGTTACGAAGCGGGGACCTCCTACAATGAGCAGTTCTTC. This gives the protein CASSYEAGTSYNEQFF.

The chain uses TRBV5-1 and TRBJ2-2; D ambiguous. Trimming removed 2 bases at V and 3 bases at J, with 11 bases between. This CDR3 region has 15 residues. Germline V gene data show CDR1 as SGHRS and CDR2 as YFSETQ. CDR3 DNA: TGCGCCAGCAGCTTAAGGGTCGGAGACACCGGGGAGCTGTTTTTT. Translated, it gives CASSLRVGDTGELFF.

The V gene is TRBV20-1, the J gene TRBJ2-5; TRBD2 aligns across 11 bases. CDR3 size: 15 residues. V lost 6 bases to trimming and J lost 4 bases; unmatched junction nucleotides: 10. Germline values: CDR1 DFQATT, CDR2 SNEGSKA (reference sequence). CDR3 sequence reads: CSARRSGREGETQYF. The CDR3 bases are TGCAGTGCGAGGCGTAGCGGGAGGGAGGGAGAGACCCAGTACTTC.